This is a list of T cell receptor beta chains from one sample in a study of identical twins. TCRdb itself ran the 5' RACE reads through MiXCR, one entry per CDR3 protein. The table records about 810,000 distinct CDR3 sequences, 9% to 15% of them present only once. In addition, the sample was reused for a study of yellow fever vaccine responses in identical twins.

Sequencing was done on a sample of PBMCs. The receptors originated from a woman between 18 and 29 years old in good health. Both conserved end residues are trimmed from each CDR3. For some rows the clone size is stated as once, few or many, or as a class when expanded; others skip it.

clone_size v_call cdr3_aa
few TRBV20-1 SARGTQGAITEAF
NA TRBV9 ASRTETGTGYT
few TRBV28 ASSFVGTLGGLGETQY
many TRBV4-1 ASSQDPPRVKRDGYT
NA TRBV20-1 SAIPGLAADAQY
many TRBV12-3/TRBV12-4 ASSPSLGILNTIY
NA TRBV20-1 SAHPVGSNEQF
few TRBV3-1 ASNQQGSPLH
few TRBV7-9 ASSLVPGGDRVTQY
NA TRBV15 ATSNPDRYEQY
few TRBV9 ASSLARDDTGELF
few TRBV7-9 ASSYPSSGSRETQY
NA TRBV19 ASSIGTVYGYT
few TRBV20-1 SARANFYMTEAF
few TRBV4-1 ASSPDMDTQY
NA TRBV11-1 ASSDRYPHVKNTDTQY
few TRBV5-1 ASSRLAGGLGEQF
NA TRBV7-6 ASSRTGMNNEKLF
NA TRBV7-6 ASSLDRGFQETQY
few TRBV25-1 ASSREGTEAF
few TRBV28 ASNGGIAEQF
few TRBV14 ASSQDLAGTEAF
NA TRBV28 ASSSLGLAGETQY
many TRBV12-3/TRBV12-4 ASVRGPHVGGELF
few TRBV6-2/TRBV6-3 ASVLAGNTGELF
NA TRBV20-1 SARVQGAGNEQF
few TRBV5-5 ASSPSDYAAFYGYT
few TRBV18 ASSPTLPGPLAYEQY
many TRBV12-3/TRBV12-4 ASSFQGLSGNTIY
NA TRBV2 ASSGGQGTDTQY
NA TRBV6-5 ASSYGGGQAGKLF
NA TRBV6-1 ASSPSRGSKETQY
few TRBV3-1 ASSQDMSGGRAGQETQY
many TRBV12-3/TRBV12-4 ASSFGLSYEQY
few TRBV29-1 SDRAGPYNEQF
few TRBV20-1 SAPKREDRGLYGYT
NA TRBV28 ASSPAVREQY
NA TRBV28 ASSFPDRNTEAF
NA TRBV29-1 RALSPGQGNNEQF
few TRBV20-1 SAFGADPSSYNEQF
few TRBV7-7 ASSLSGAGSQETQY
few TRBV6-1 ASMNDWGQETQY
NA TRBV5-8 ASSLLQDPQPQH
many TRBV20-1 SASTGGGNQPQH
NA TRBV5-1 ASSFTGAGQETQY
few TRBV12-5 ASGSAVRTGELF
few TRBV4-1 ASSQGRGPLH
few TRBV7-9 ASSSGLAGVDTQY
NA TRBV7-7 ATGGPNTDTQY
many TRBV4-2 ASSPSGGAWNEQF
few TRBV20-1 SARDPGRGGSTGELF